The source of this T cell receptor beta chain is a study of cytomegalovirus exposure and HLA in healthy donors. Findings and caveats of the study: Altogether, some 170 TCR beta chains were recorded as cytomegalovirus-associated. TCR beta chains associated with HLA were, in a later analysis, more clonally expanded than equally common others.

A multiplex PCR was run with 60 Vbeta primers and 13 Jbeta primers. Profiling relied on immunoSEQ multiplex PCR, and the TCRdb table lists in-frame clones only, not all of them. The table lists 150,000 to 200,000 clones, 77% of them singletons. CDR1 and CDR2 from the germline V gene are SGDLS and YYNGEE. CDR3 size: 13 residues. Trimming took off 3 bases at V and 0 bases at J, with 4 bases between the two ends. As for this clone: Its antigen is currently unknown.

This sequence originates from a man aged 50 to 59 in good health and CMV-seropositive. Sequences were obtained from PBMCs. This chain joins TRBV9 and TRBJ1-3; D gene unclear. CDR3 bases: TGTGCCAGCAGCGCCCTCTCTGGAAACACCATATATTTT. This gives the protein CASSALSGNTIYF. Full variable domain (outside the CDR3, taken from reference TRBV9 and TRBJ1-3): DSGVTQTPKHLITATGQRVTLRCSPRSGDLSVYWYQQSLDQGLQFLIQYYNGEERAKGNILERFSAQQFPDLHSELNLSSLELGDSALYFCASSALSGNTIYFGEGSWLTVV.